These T cell receptor beta chains were read from a single sample in a study of T cells of healthy individuals. TCRdb itself ran the 5' RACE reads through MiXCR, one entry per CDR3 protein. Here the sample spans some 100,000 distinct CDR3 sequences, 17% being singletons. The receptors shown here come from a human donor in good health. CDR3s include the opening cysteine and the closing phenylalanine or tryptophan. The D gene is left open where the match is weak. A clone size is listed for some rows: how often the clone was seen (once, few, many), or a class if it is expanded.

TRBV28	.	TRBJ2-7	.	TGTGCCAGCAGTTTAGGGTACGTCGACGAGCAGTACTTC	CASSLGYVDEQYF
TRBV12-3/TRBV12-4	.	TRBJ1-2	.	TGTGCCAGCAGTCTAAGCCCGACAGCCGCTAACTATGGCTACACCTTC	CASSLSPTAANYGYTF
TRBV12-3/TRBV12-4	TRBD2	TRBJ2-1	.	TGTGCCAGCACCGGAAGGAGGGAGGGCCTCAATGAGCAGTTCTTC	CASTGRREGLNEQFF
TRBV11-2	.	TRBJ2-5	.	TGTGCCAGCGGCTTAGAGGGCAGGGCTTGGGAGACCCAGTACTTC	CASGLEGRAWETQYF
TRBV11-2	.	TRBJ2-5	.	TGTGCCAGCAGCCCCACGGGTGGCGGGGGCTTAAGAGAGACCCAGTACTTC	CASSPTGGGGLRETQYF
TRBV20-1	TRBD2	TRBJ2-4	.	TGCAGTGCTAGGCCGTACTCGGGGCGGGAGACGGTAGCCAAAAACATTCAGTACTTC	CSARPYSGRETVAKNIQYF
TRBV3-1	TRBD2	TRBJ2-1	.	TGTGCCAGCAGCCAAGAATGGGTAGCGGGGGCTAAGAGCTCCTACAATGAGCAGTTCTTC	CASSQEWVAGAKSSYNEQFF
TRBV7-2	.	TRBJ1-3	.	TGTGCCAGCAGCAGAGGACAGAGCTCTGGAAACACCATATATTTT	CASSRGQSSGNTIYF
TRBV19	TRBD1	TRBJ2-1	few	TGTGCCAGTAGTATAGGGGCGACAGGGTTAGATGAGCAGTTCTTC	CASSIGATGLDEQFF
TRBV7-2	.	TRBJ2-2	.	TGTGCCAGCAGCTCCGGACGGGTCTCTCCCGGGGAGCTGTTTTTT	CASSSGRVSPGELFF
TRBV6-5	.	TRBJ1-4	.	TGTGCCAGCAGTTACCCCGGTGAAAAACTGTTTTTT	CASSYPGEKLFF
TRBV6-2/TRBV6-3	.	TRBJ1-2	.	TGTGCCAGCAGTTACCACGTGTATGGCTACACCTTC	CASSYHVYGYTF
TRBV12-3/TRBV12-4	.	TRBJ2-1	many	TGTGCCAGCAGTACGGGGGACTACAATGAGCAGTTCTTC	CASSTGDYNEQFF
TRBV6-6	.	TRBJ2-1	few	TGTGCCAGCAGTTACACTGGTGGGGGGGCGCCCGAGCAGTTCTTC	CASSYTGGGAPEQFF
TRBV12-3/TRBV12-4	.	TRBJ2-3	few	TGTGCCAGCAGTTTATCTGATACGCAGTATTTT	CASSLSDTQYF
TRBV4-1	.	TRBJ1-5	.	TGCGCCAGCAGCCAAGGTGTACGGACTAATCAGCCCCAGCATTTT	CASSQGVRTNQPQHF
TRBV6-2/TRBV6-3	TRBD1	TRBJ1-1	few	TGTGCCACCCAGAACCCGACAGGGGGGCCCACTGAAGCTTTCTTT	CATQNPTGGPTEAFF
TRBV12-3/TRBV12-4	TRBD2	TRBJ2-3	.	TGTGCCAGCAGTCGGACTAGCGGTCGTCCAGATACGCAGTATTTT	CASSRTSGRPDTQYF
TRBV24-1	.	TRBJ1-1	few	TGTGCCACCAGTGATTCAAATCCGGGAGCCGAAGCTTTCTTT	CATSDSNPGAEAFF
TRBV4-3	TRBD2	TRBJ2-7	few	TGCGCCAGCAGCCAAGGGCTAGCGGGCATCTACGAGCAGTACTTC	CASSQGLAGIYEQYF
TRBV7-9	.	TRBJ1-4	few	TGTGCCAGCAGCTCCCAAGAATTGGGACTGTTTTTT	CASSSQELGLFF
TRBV7-9	TRBD2	TRBJ2-4	few	TGTGCCAGCAGCTTAACCCCGGGACTAGAGGCGAACATTCAGTACTTC	CASSLTPGLEANIQYF
TRBV5-6	TRBD1	TRBJ2-6	.	TGTGCCAGCAGCTCCTTGACAGGGACCGGGGCCAACGTCCTGACTTTC	CASSSLTGTGANVLTF
TRBV7-9	.	TRBJ2-2	.	TGTGCCAGCAGCTTAGATCTCGGGGATCCCGGGGAGCTGTTTTTT	CASSLDLGDPGELFF
TRBV28	.	TRBJ2-6	many	TGTGCCAGCGGTGGCAGTATACTCTCTGGGGCCAACGTCCTGACTTTC	CASGGSILSGANVLTF
TRBV5-1	.	TRBJ2-3	.	TGCGCCAGCACCCCAGGAGCAGGGGGGTGGGATACGCAGTATTTT	CASTPGAGGWDTQYF
TRBV20-1	TRBD2	TRBJ2-5	few	TGCAGTGCTAGATTCGCTAGCGGGATAGAGACCCAGTACTTC	CSARFASGIETQYF
TRBV5-1	.	TRBJ2-7	few	TGCGCCAGCAGCTTGGGGGCCGAAGTCTCCTACGAGCAGTACTTC	CASSLGAEVSYEQYF
TRBV7-2	.	TRBJ1-6	many	TGTGCCAGCAGCTTAGTTGGATTCGGTTCACCCCTCCACTTT	CASSLVGFGSPLHF
TRBV10-3	.	TRBJ1-4	.	TGTGCCATCAGTGAGTCATCGGATGAAAAACTGTTTTTT	CAISESSDEKLFF
TRBV27	.	TRBJ2-7	many	TGTGCCAGCAGTTTTCGGGGGAGTACCCCCGAGCAGTACTTC	CASSFRGSTPEQYF
TRBV18	.	TRBJ2-5	.	TGTGCCAGCTCACCGGGTGGCGTATCTCAAGAGACCCAGTACTTC	CASSPGGVSQETQYF
TRBV6-1	TRBD2	TRBJ2-2	.	TGTGCCAGCAAAGGCGGGAGCGGTCGGACCGGGGAGCTGTTTTTT	CASKGGSGRTGELFF
TRBV28	TRBD1	TRBJ1-5	.	TGTGCCAGCAGTTCTCAGACAGGGGGGCCTGAACAGCCCCAGCATTTT	CASSSQTGGPEQPQHF
TRBV5-1	.	TRBJ1-4	.	TGCGCCAGCAGCTTGGCAGGAGGAACTAATGAAAAACTGTTTTTT	CASSLAGGTNEKLFF
TRBV12-3/TRBV12-4	.	TRBJ2-7	many	TGTGCCAGCAGTTTCCGCGGGGGCCAGCAGTACTTC	CASSFRGGQQYF
TRBV10-3	TRBD2	TRBJ2-1	many	TGTGCCATCAGTGCCTCCCCGGGACTAGCGGCTCACAATGAGCAGTTCTTC	CAISASPGLAAHNEQFF
TRBV29-1	.	TRBJ1-1	.	TGCAGCGTTGTGCCGGGAACCAACACTGAAGCTTTCTTT	CSVVPGTNTEAFF
TRBV10-3	.	TRBJ1-3	.	TGTGCCATCAGGGATGTCTGGGGGAACTCTGGAAACACCATATATTTT	CAIRDVWGNSGNTIYF
TRBV6-5	.	TRBJ2-7	many	TGTGCCAGCTCTGGGGGGAGCCGAGAGTACGAGCAGTACTTC	CASSGGSREYEQYF
TRBV24-1	TRBD1	TRBJ1-4	.	TGTGCCACCAGTGATCGACAGGGAGGTAATGAAAAACTGTTTTTT	CATSDRQGGNEKLFF
TRBV6-4	.	TRBJ2-1	.	TGTGCCAGCAGTGACGGGGATTACAATGAGCAGTTCTTC	CASSDGDYNEQFF
TRBV2	.	TRBJ2-3	many	TGTGCCAGCAGCCCGGGATTCACAGATACGCAGTATTTT	CASSPGFTDTQYF
TRBV20-1	TRBD1	TRBJ2-2	.	TGCAGTGCTAGGAGGACAGGGAACACCGGGGAGCTGTTTTTT	CSARRTGNTGELFF
TRBV5-4	.	TRBJ1-4	few	TGTGCCAGCAGCCTCCCCCTGGGGGGGCAGGGTGAAAAACTGTTTTTT	CASSLPLGGQGEKLFF
TRBV20-1	.	TRBJ2-7	.	TGCAGTGCTAGAGACCGAAAAATCGAGCAGTACTTC	CSARDRKIEQYF
TRBV18	.	TRBJ1-3	many	TGTGCCAGCTCACCACCGAGGGACTCTGGAAACACCATATATTTT	CASSPPRDSGNTIYF
TRBV7-9	.	TRBJ1-1	few	TGTGCCAGCAGCCAGGGTTTATATGAAGCTTTCTTT	CASSQGLYEAFF
TRBV4-3	TRBD2	TRBJ2-5	few	TGCGCCAGCAGCCAAGATAGAGTAGCGGGCTTGGGAGGGACCCAGTACTTC	CASSQDRVAGLGGTQYF
TRBV7-9	.	TRBJ1-4	.	TGTGCCAGCAGCAGGGGAATCGGTGAAAAACTGTTTTTT	CASSRGIGEKLFF
TRBV5-5	.	TRBJ2-1	.	TGTGCCAGCAGCGCCGAACCCGGGGCCAATGAGCAGTTCTTC	CASSAEPGANEQFF
TRBV6-2/TRBV6-3	TRBD2	TRBJ2-7	.	TGTGCCAGCAGTTACGTTCGAACTAGCGGGAGTGAAGAGCAGTACTTC	CASSYVRTSGSEEQYF
TRBV19	.	TRBJ1-1	few	TGTGCCAGTAGTATAACCCCCCCTGCCCGCCGGAACACTGAAGCTTTCTTT	CASSITPPARRNTEAFF
TRBV14	TRBD1	TRBJ1-2	.	TGTGCCAGCAGCCCCTTGGAAGGGACAGCGAACCATAACTATGGCTACACCTTC	CASSPLEGTANHNYGYTF
TRBV7-2	TRBD2	TRBJ2-1	few	TGTGCCAGCAGCCTCACTAGCGACTACAATGAGCAGTTCTTC	CASSLTSDYNEQFF